These 23 T cell receptor beta chains share one sample of origin, sequenced in a study of beta chain features in type 1 diabetes. Sequenced material consisted of expressed TCRB transcripts (all of the isolated RNA was reverse transcribed). Sequenced by immunoSEQ multiplex PCR; TCRdb stores in-frame clones only, minus some. The table has some 180,000 clones, 10% to 15% seen once. Source material: central memory CD4+ T cells from blood. These receptors were obtained from a woman under 30 in good health.

The chain has TRBV30 and TRBJ2-1; 15 nucleotides match TRBD2. This CDR3 has 14 residues. The junction had 4 bases not matched to a gene; V was cut back by 5 bases and J by 8 bases. The germline V gene has CDR1 GTSNPN and CDR2 SVGIG (reference sequence). CDR3 in DNA: TGTGCCTGGGGACTAGCGGGAGGGGGAGATGAGCAGTTCTTC. This codes for CAWGLAGGGDEQFF.

CDR3 amino acids: CASSRGEGYEQYF. CDR3 coding DNA: TGTGCCAGCAGCCGAGGGGAGGGGTACGAGCAGTACTTC. V and J are TRBV6-5 and TRBJ2-7; TRBD2 matches at 7 bases. V was clipped by 6 bases and J by 4 bases; unmatched bases: 6. Germline values: CDR1 MNHEY, CDR2 SVGAGI. The CDR3 has 13 amino acids.

This clone was observed a few times. The rearrangement joins TRBV6-5 to TRBJ2-3, with TRBD2 identical over 8 bases. With 5 bases clipped from V and 4 bases from J, the junction kept 8 bases outside the gene matches. This CDR3 has 15 amino acids. Germline assignment: CDR1 MNHEY and CDR2 SVGAGI. CDR3 bases: TGTGCCAGCAGTGCCAGGACTAGCTCCGCAGATACGCAGTATTTT. Residues: CASSARTSSADTQYF.

In its sample, this clone was seen a few times. The chain employs TRBV19 and TRBJ2-1; 10 nucleotides align to TRBD2. With 5 bases clipped from V and 4 bases from J, the junction kept 5 bases outside the gene matches. The CDR3 extends over 15 amino acids. Per the germline V gene, CDR1 is LNHDA and CDR2 is SQIVND (reference sequence). DNA for the CDR3: TGTGCCAGTAGTCCGACTAGCGGGCGATACAATGAGCAGTTCTTC. Amino acids: CASSPTSGRYNEQFF.

This clone occurred many times. The rearrangement links TRBV7-3 to TRBJ2-6; D might be TRBD1 (5 bases). The CDR3 totals 17 residues. The V end was cut by 5 bases, the J end by 0 bases, with 14 bases between. Germline V lookup: CDR1 SGHTA, CDR2 FQGTGA. The CDR3 here is CASSPQGLVSGANVLTF. The CDR3 DNA is TGTGCCAGCAGCCCCCAGGGTCTCGTCTCTGGGGCCAACGTCCTGACTTTC.

A remark on this clone: This may be a read error, as it is one base from a much larger clone. The chain has TRBV7-8 and TRBJ1-1; D not resolved. The germline V and J ends were trimmed by 0 bases and 1 base, with 3 bases remaining between them. The length of the CDR3 is 13 residues. Germline CDR1 reads SGHVS; CDR2 reads FQNEAQ. CDR3 coding DNA: TGTGCCAGCAGCTTAGCCGGGAACACTGAAGCTTTCTTT. Translating it yields CASSLAGNTEAFF. The full variable domain, completed using reference TRBV7-8 and TRBJ1-1, is GAGVSQSPRYKVAKRGQDVALRCDPISGHVSLFWYQQALGQGPEFLTYFQNEAQLDKSGLPSDRFFAERPEGSVSTLKIQRTQQEDSAVYLCASSLAGNTEAFFGQGTRLTVV.

V is TRBV6-1 and J is TRBJ2-7; no reliable D call. This CDR3 has 15 residues. Germline V lookup: CDR1 MNHNS, CDR2 SASEGT. V was clipped by 4 bases and J by 3 bases, with 16 bases between them. The CDR3 DNA is TGTGCCAGCAGTGGCCTCGGTGCCGCGAGCTACGAGCAGTACTTC. It is translated as CASSGLGAASYEQYF.

This chain links TRBV5-1 with TRBJ2-3; D ambiguous. The CDR3 extends over 14 amino acids. Trimming took 2 bases from V and 0 from J, leaving 7 bases between them. CDR1 SGHRS and CDR2 YFSETQ come from the germline V gene. CDR3 in DNA: TGCGCCAGCAGCTTACAACCTAGCACAGATACGCAGTATTTT. The encoded protein is CASSLQPSTDTQYF.

This clone was seen only a few times. The V gene is TRBV5-5, the J gene TRBJ1-1, with D unresolved. The CDR3 is 13 amino acids. V dropped 4 bases and J dropped 0 bases, with 7 bases sitting between them. The germline CDR1 and CDR2 sequences are SGHKS and YYEKEE (reference sequence). For the CDR3, the DNA is TGTGCCAGCAGCGTACAAATGAACACTGAAGCTTTCTTT. The encoded protein is CASSVQMNTEAFF.

This clone has only a few counts. The gene calls are TRBV6-5 and TRBJ1-1; D unclear. With 5 bases removed from V and 4 bases from J, the gap between germline ends came to 14 bases. The CDR3 runs 14 residues. CDR1 and CDR2 (germline): MNHEY, SVGAGI. The CDR3 loop reads CASSVLGMSTEAFF. The CDR3 DNA reads TGTGCCAGCAGTGTTCTGGGCATGAGCACTGAAGCTTTCTTT.

This clone came up a few times. The V and J genes are TRBV18 and TRBJ2-2; 10 bases are shared with TRBD2. Germline-derived CDR1 and CDR2 are KGHSH and LQKENI. The CDR3 runs to 16 residues. The V gene end was trimmed by 6 bases and the J gene end by 1 base; junction bases not matched to a gene: 5. Here the CDR3 reads CASSLSSGRNTGELFF. CDR3 nucleotides: TGTGCCAGCTCTCTCTCTAGCGGGAGGAACACCGGGGAGCTGTTTTTT.

The chain employs TRBV7-2 and TRBJ2-5; 9 bases are shared with TRBD2. From germline, CDR1 is SGHTA and CDR2 FQGNSA. J gave up 4 bases and V 1 base, and 7 bases lay outside the gene matches. This CDR3 has 16 residues. CDR3 coding DNA: TGTGCCAGCAGCTTAGGCGGCGGGAGGGCCCTAGAGACCCAGTACTTC. This encodes CASSLGGGRALETQYF. The full variable domain, in which reference TRBV7-2 and TRBJ2-5 provide the parts outside the CDR3, is GAGVSQSPSNKVTEKGKDVELRCDPISGHTALYWYRQSLGQGLEFLIYFQGNSAPDKSGLPSDRFSAERTGGSVSTLTIQRTQQEDSAVYLCASSLGGGRALETQYFGPGTRLLVL.

This clone was found a few times. The rearrangement joins TRBV7-2 to TRBJ1-1, with 8 bases fitting TRBD1. Germline V gene sequence: CDR1 SGHTA, CDR2 FQGNSA. CDR3 length: 15 amino acids. V lost 5 bases, J lost 3 bases, and 8 bases stayed unmatched. CDR3 region: CASSPAGQGYTEAFF. The CDR3 DNA follows: TGTGCCAGCAGCCCCGCCGGACAGGGTTACACTGAAGCTTTCTTT.

This clone was counted between two and nine times. V usage is TRBV28 and J usage is TRBJ1-1; tentatively, D is TRBD1 (6 bases). The V end was cut by 6 bases, the J end by 0 bases, with 17 bases between. CDR1 is MDHEN, CDR2 SYDVKM, per germline. The CDR3 has 16 amino acids. The CDR3 spells CASSMGAGRLNTEAFF. The DNA of the CDR3 is TGTGCCAGCAGCATGGGGGCAGGGCGATTGAACACTGAAGCTTTCTTT. The full variable domain, rest sourced from reference TRBV28 and TRBJ1-1, is DVKVTQSSRYLVKRTGEKVFLECVQDMDHENMFWYRQDPGLGLRLIYFSYDVKMKEKGDIPEGYSVSREKKERFSLILESASTNQTSMYLCASSMGAGRLNTEAFFGQGTRLTVV.

This clone was counted a few times. The chain carries TRBV30 and TRBJ2-5, with 7 positions matching TRBD2. The DNA end lines up better with TRBJ2-7; the J call may be wrong. Per germline, CDR1 GTSNPN and CDR2 SVGIG (reference sequence). This CDR3 is built from 14 residues. CDR3 nucleotides: TGTGCCTGGACAACCGGGACTACGAACTACGAGCAGTACTTC. As protein: CAWTTGTTNYEQYF.

The table lists this clone with a few counts. V is TRBV28 and J is TRBJ2-1, with D tentatively TRBD2 (6 bases). CDR1 and CDR2 from the germline V gene are MDHEN and SYDVKM. CDR3 length: 13 amino acids. V gave up 6 bases and J gave up 4 bases, with 10 bases separating them. In DNA, the CDR3 is TGTGCCAGCAGGGGGGGAGAGTACAATGAGCAGTTCTTC. As protein: CASRGGEYNEQFF.

This clone was detected only a few times. The chain links TRBV2 to TRBJ2-1; the D gene is possibly TRBD1 (5 bases). Trimming pared 6 bases from V and 10 bases from J, leaving 13 bases between. The CDR3 consists of 12 residues. CDR1 SNHLY and CDR2 FYNNEI come from the germline V gene. CDR3 coding DNA: TGTGCCAGCAGGCAACAGGAAGGGGAGCAGTTCTTC. This encodes CASRQQEGEQFF.

This clone was counted only a few times. The junction shows a germline mismatch at one end, possibly a read error. The chain recombines TRBV7-2 with TRBJ1-4; perhaps TRBD1 as D (6 bases). CDR3 length: 16 amino acids. CDR1 SGHTA and CDR2 FQGNSA come from the germline V gene. In DNA, the CDR3 is TGTGCCAGCAGCTTAGACCCCAGGGGCTCTAAAGAAAAACTGTTTTTT. Amino acids: CASSLDPRGSKEKLFF.

This clone turned up a few times. The V and J genes are TRBV11-2 and TRBJ2-3; D call uncertain. This CDR3 contains 14 residues. Per the germline V gene, CDR1 is SGHAT and CDR2 is FQNNGV. With 5 bases removed from V and 6 bases from J, the gap between germline ends came to 15 bases. CDR3 bases: TGTGCCAGCAGCCCCCTCGTCTGGCGGGATACGCAGTATTTT. Translation gives CASSPLVWRDTQYF.

The CDR3: CASRESNQPQHF. The CDR3 region has the DNA TGTGCCAGCAGGGAGAGCAATCAGCCCCAGCATTTT. V and J are TRBV27 and TRBJ1-5; no firm D call. V lost 6 bases, J lost 1 base, and 4 bases lay in between. The V gene's germline CDR1 is MNHEY and CDR2 SMNVEV (reference sequence). This CDR3 spans 12 amino acids.

This chain joins TRBV28 and TRBJ1-2; TRBD1 is a possible D gene (6 bases). This CDR3 has 16 residues. Trimming removed 5 bases from V and 0 bases from J, with 16 bases in between. Per germline, CDR1 MDHEN and CDR2 SYDVKM. CDR3 loop: CASSDSSGVANYGYTF. In DNA form, the CDR3 reads TGTGCCAGCAGTGACTCCTCAGGGGTTGCTAACTATGGCTACACCTTC.

This clone was detected a few times. This chain links TRBV18 with TRBJ2-7; a possible D gene is TRBD1 (5 bases). Trimming removed 5 bases from V and 4 bases from J, with 6 bases in between. From germline, CDR1 is KGHSH and CDR2 LQKENI. This CDR3 contains 11 residues. CDR3 residues: CASSRGYEQYF. CDR3 nucleotides: TGTGCCAGCTCAAGGGGTTACGAGCAGTACTTC. Full variable domain (remainder filled in from reference TRBV18 and TRBJ2-7): NAGVMQNPRHLVRRRGQEARLRCSPMKGHSHVYWYRQLPEEGLKFMVYLQKENIIDESGMPKERFSAEFPKEGPSILRIQQVVRGDSAAYFCASSRGYEQYFGPGTRLTVT.

This clone was seen a few times. The V call is TRBV11-3, the J call TRBJ2-1; D is possibly TRBD1 (6 bases). The CDR3 runs to 13 residues. V gave up 6 bases and J gave up 8 bases, with 14 bases separating them. Germline V gene data show CDR1 as SGHNT and CDR2 as YENEEA. The CDR3 nucleotides are TGTGCCAGCAGACTGACAGGAGCCGATGAGCAGTTCTTC. It codes for CASRLTGADEQFF.